The subject of this entry is one TCR beta chain. These data come from a study of shared clonotypes between healthy human individuals. The CDR3 length is 15 residues. Germline V gives CDR1 MNHEY, CDR2 SVGAGI. J was trimmed by 7 bases and V by 6 bases; bases with no gene match: 11. Measured with immunoSEQ multiplex PCR; TCRdb has only the in-frame clones, and not every one. The top ten hold 0.45% of the sample, which has approximately 1,500,000 clones, approximately 98% seen once. Caucasian adults residing in Nashville, Tennessee made up all the donors. The receptor comes from a man aged 25 to 40 in good health. This chain uses TRBV6-5 with TRBJ1-5, with 8 bases that match TRBD1. Sequencing was carried out using naive CD4+ T cells sorted from blood. The subset is: CD45RA+ positively selected. The CDR3 nucleotides read TGTGCCAGCAGCCAAGGGAGGACAGGGAACCAGCCCCAGCATTTT. Residues: CASSQGRTGNQPQHF.